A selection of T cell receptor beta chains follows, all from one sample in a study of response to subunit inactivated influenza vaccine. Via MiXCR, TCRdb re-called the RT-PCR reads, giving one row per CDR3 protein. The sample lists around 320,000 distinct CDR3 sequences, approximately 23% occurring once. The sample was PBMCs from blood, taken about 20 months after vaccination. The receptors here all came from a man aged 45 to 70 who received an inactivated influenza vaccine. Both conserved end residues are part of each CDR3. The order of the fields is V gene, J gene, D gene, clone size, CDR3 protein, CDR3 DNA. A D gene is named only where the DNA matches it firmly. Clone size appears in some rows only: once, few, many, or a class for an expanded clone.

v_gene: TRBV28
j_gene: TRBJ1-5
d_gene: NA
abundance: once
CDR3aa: CASSLGRPGGNQPQHF
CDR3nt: TGTGCCAGCAGTTTAGGCAGACCGGGGGGCAATCAGCCCCAGCATTTT

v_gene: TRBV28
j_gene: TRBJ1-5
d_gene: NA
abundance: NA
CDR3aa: CASSFLGRTNQPQHF
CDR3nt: TGTGCCAGCAGTTTTCTTGGACGGACCAATCAGCCCCAGCATTTT

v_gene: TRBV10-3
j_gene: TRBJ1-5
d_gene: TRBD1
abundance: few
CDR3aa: CAISPGQGNNQPQHF
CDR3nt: TGTGCCATCAGCCCGGGACAGGGGAACAATCAGCCCCAGCATTTT

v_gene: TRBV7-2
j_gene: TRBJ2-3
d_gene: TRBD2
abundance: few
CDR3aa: CASSFTSGILTDTQYF
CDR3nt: TGTGCCAGCAGCTTTACTAGCGGGATCCTCACAGATACGCAGTATTTT

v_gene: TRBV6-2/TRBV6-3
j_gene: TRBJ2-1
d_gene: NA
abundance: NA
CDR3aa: CASSNYRAHNEQFF
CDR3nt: TGTGCCAGCAGTAACTACCGGGCCCACAATGAGCAGTTCTTC

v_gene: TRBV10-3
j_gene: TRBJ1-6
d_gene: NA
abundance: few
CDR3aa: CAITPGSNSPLHF
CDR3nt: TGTGCCATCACCCCGGGCTCTAATTCACCCCTCCACTTT

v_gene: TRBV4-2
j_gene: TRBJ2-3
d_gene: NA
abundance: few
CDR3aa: CASSQVLRGSTDTQYF
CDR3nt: TGTGCCAGCAGCCAAGTACTACGGGGCAGCACAGATACGCAGTATTTT

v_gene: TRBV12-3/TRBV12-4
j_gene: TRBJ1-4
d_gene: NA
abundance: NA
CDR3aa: CASSFAGVGEKLFF
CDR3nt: TGTGCCAGCAGTTTTGCAGGGGTGGGTGAAAAACTGTTTTTT

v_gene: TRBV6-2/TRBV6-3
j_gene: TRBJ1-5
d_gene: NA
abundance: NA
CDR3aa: CASGRGNQPQHF
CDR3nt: TGTGCCAGCGGGAGGGGGAATCAGCCCCAGCATTTT

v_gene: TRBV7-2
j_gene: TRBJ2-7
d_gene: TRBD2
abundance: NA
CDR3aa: CASSLELAGGYEQYF
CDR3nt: TGTGCCAGCAGCTTAGAACTAGCGGGGGGCTACGAGCAGTACTTC